This T cell receptor (beta chain) was profiled in a study of blood T cells in healthy people across ages. The CDR3 consists of 14 residues. In germline, CDR1 is SQVTM, CDR2 ANQGSEA. The germline V and J ends were trimmed by 4 bases and 4 bases, with 14 bases remaining between them. A second roughly 6 to 12 cycle PCR used barcoded and J-beta primers. A single record per CDR3 protein comes from TCRdb applying MiXCR to the 5' RACE reads. This sample has nearly 800,000 distinct CDR3 sequences, with around three fifths found just once. The sequence derives from a man aged 40-50 years in good health. The material sequenced was blood. This chain connects TRBV29-1 to TRBJ1-5; D is unclear. The DNA for the CDR3 is TGCAGCGTTGTTCTGGCAGCGGATAATCAGCCCCAGCATTTT. It specifies CSVVLAADNQPQHF.